Listed below are T cell receptor beta chains from one sample, sequenced in a study of blood T cell repertoires in COVID-19. TCRdb keeps only in-frame clones here, not all; method: immunoSEQ multiplex PCR. The sample consists of approximately 230,000 clones, 70% to 85% of them appearing once. Sequencing was performed on peripheral blood. Source of these receptors: a woman in her thirties or forties with active or convalescent COVID-19. CDR3s include the opening cysteine and the closing phenylalanine or tryptophan. A D gene is named only where the DNA matches it firmly. Not all rows give a size; the values are once, few, many and, for expanded clones, a class.

>TRBJ1-2|TRBV6-1|TRBD1|NA
CASSEAPGTGGGGYTF
TGTGCCAGCAGTGAAGCCCCGGGGACAGGGGGTGGGGGCTACACCTTC
>TRBJ2-3|TRBV9|TRBD2|NA
CASSLRGDLDTQYF
TGTGCCAGCAGCCTCCGGGGGGATCTGGATACGCAGTATTTT
>TRBJ2-2|TRBV2|NA|NA
CASAPGTTNTGELFF
TGTGCCAGCGCCCCCGGGACAACGAACACCGGGGAGCTGTTTTTT
>TRBJ2-1|TRBV10-3|TRBD2|once
CAISEGTSGSYNEQFF
TGTGCCATCAGTGAGGGGACTAGCGGGAGTTACAATGAGCAGTTCTTC
>TRBJ1-5|TRBV9|TRBD1|NA
CASSTGTGGVNQPQHF
TGTGCCAGCAGCACCGGGACAGGGGGCGTCAATCAGCCCCAGCATTTT
>TRBJ1-1|TRBV30|NA|few
CAWNPRTGEAFF
TGTGCCTGGAATCCCAGGACTGGGGAAGCTTTCTTT
>TRBJ2-1|TRBV30|NA|NA
CAWNRVANEQFF
TGTGCCTGGAACAGGGTCGCCAATGAGCAGTTCTTC
>TRBJ1-4|TRBV10-3|NA|many
CAISEGRKLFF
TGTGCCATCAGTGAGGGGAGAAAACTGTTTTTT
>TRBJ2-2|TRBV2|TRBD1|NA
CASKGGTGHTGELFF
TGTGCCAGCAAAGGAGGGACAGGCCACACCGGGGAGCTGTTTTTT
>TRBJ1-6|TRBV9|TRBD1|once
CASSSTTGGDSPLHF
TGTGCCAGCAGCTCCACGACAGGGGGGGATTCACCCCTCCACTTT
>TRBJ2-5|TRBV7-9|NA|NA
CASSLVPARETQYF
TGTGCCAGCAGCTTAGTACCTGCTCGGGAGACCCAGTACTTC
>TRBJ2-1|TRBV5-4|NA|NA
CASSLEIRGASYNEQFF
TGTGCCAGCAGCTTGGAGATTCGGGGGGCCTCCTACAATGAGCAGTTCTTC
>TRBJ1-4|TRBV28|TRBD1|NA
CASSLWGQKTNEKLFF
TGTGCCAGCAGTTTATGGGGACAGAAAACTAATGAAAAACTGTTTTTT
>TRBJ2-3|TRBV7-9|NA|NA
CASSLLGGGTDTQYF
TGTGCCAGCAGCTTACTCGGGGGTGGCACAGATACGCAGTATTTT
>TRBJ1-3|TRBV21-1|NA|NA
CASLTGGRDSSGNTIYF
TGTGCCAGCCTCACAGGCGGCAGGGACAGCTCTGGAAACACCATATATTTT
>TRBJ2-3|TRBV30|TRBD2|NA
CACLSGAGGFTDTQYF
TGTGCCTGTCTCTCAGGGGCGGGGGGCTTCACAGATACGCAGTATTTT
>TRBJ1-3|TRBV15|NA|NA
CATSRDPRGSGNTIYF
TGTGCCACCAGCAGAGATCCCCGGGGCTCTGGAAACACCATATATTTT
>TRBJ1-2|TRBV19|NA|NA
CASGDRRVGVNYGYTF
TGTGCCAGTGGAGACAGGCGGGTGGGGGTTAACTATGGCTACACCTTC
>TRBJ1-5|TRBV5-1|NA|once
CASSLGLSSSNQPQHF
TGCGCCAGCAGCTTGGGTCTCAGTTCTAGCAATCAGCCCCAGCATTTT
>TRBJ1-1|TRBV12-5|TRBD1|NA
CASGTRQGYTEAFF
TGTGCTAGTGGTACCAGACAGGGGTACACTGAAGCTTTCTTT
>TRBJ1-5|TRBV24-1|TRBD1|NA
CATSDRRYRGGQPQHF
TGTGCCACCAGTGACCGCCGCTACAGGGGTGGACAGCCCCAGCATTTT
>TRBJ2-2|TRBV3-1/TRBV3-2|TRBD2|NA
CASSLLSGDGELFF
TGTGCCAGCAGCCTCCTGAGCGGGGACGGGGAGCTGTTTTTT
>TRBJ2-5|TRBV30|NA|NA
CAWSAGVLAKTQYF
TGTGCCTGGAGCGCCGGGGTCCTCGCGAAGACCCAGTACTTC
>TRBJ1-6|TRBV4-1|NA|NA
CASSPRDNSYNSPLHF
TGCGCCAGCAGCCCACGGGACAACTCCTATAATTCACCCCTCCACTTT
>TRBJ2-3|TRBV5-5|TRBD2|many
CASSGLAGGDTQYF
TGTGCCAGCAGTGGACTAGCGGGGGGAGATACGCAGTATTTT
>TRBJ1-6|TRBV3-1/TRBV3-2|NA|NA
CASSQLGGLNSPLHF
TGTGCCAGCAGCCAATTGGGGGGACTTAATTCACCCCTCCACTTT
>TRBJ2-2|TRBV5-1|NA|few
CASSLEHPTGELFF
TGCGCCAGCAGCTTGGAACACCCCACCGGGGAGCTGTTTTTT
>TRBJ2-3|TRBV28|NA|NA
CASSLFPGPDTQYF
TGTGCCAGCAGTTTATTTCCTGGCCCAGATACGCAGTATTTT
>TRBJ2-3|TRBV5-1|TRBD2|NA
CASSTLGLAATDTQYF
TGCGCCAGCAGCACCCTAGGTCTAGCGGCCACAGATACGCAGTATTTT
>TRBJ1-1|TRBV11-2|TRBD1|once
CASSSQQGKETEAFF
TGTGCCAGCAGCTCCCAACAGGGGAAAGAAACTGAAGCTTTCTTT
>TRBJ1-6|TRBV10-2|TRBD1|NA
CASSAKQGAGGSPLHF
TGCGCCAGCAGCGCGAAACAGGGGGCGGGAGGTTCACCCCTCCACTTT